A selection of T cell receptor beta chains follows, all from one sample in a study of T cells in Graves' hyperthyroidism and ophthalmopathy. TCRdb reprocessed the multiplex PCR reads via MiXCR and lists one record per CDR3 protein. The sample contains 300,000 to 450,000 distinct CDR3 sequences, 20% to 30% of which appear only once. The sample consisted of blood. These receptors were collected from a man aged 50 to 59 with Graves' hyperthyroidism. CDR3s include the opening cysteine and the closing phenylalanine or tryptophan. The order of the fields is clone size, J gene, D gene, V gene, CDR3 DNA, CDR3 protein. A D gene is named only where the DNA matches it firmly. Rows may omit the clone size; those that give it use once, few, many or a size class.

clone size: many
J gene: TRBJ2-3
D gene: TRBD2
V gene: TRBV12-3/TRBV12-4
CDR3 DNA: TGTGCCAGCACCTTTAGCGGGCTACCAGATACGCAGTATTTT
CDR3 protein: CASTFSGLPDTQYF

clone size: -
J gene: TRBJ2-7
D gene: -
V gene: TRBV7-9
CDR3 DNA: TGTGCCAGCAGCCCGACCCCCCCATCCTACAGGGAGGACCTTTACGAGCAGTACTTC
CDR3 protein: CASSPTPPSYREDLYEQYF

clone size: few
J gene: TRBJ2-4
D gene: -
V gene: TRBV18
CDR3 DNA: TGTGCCAGCTCACCACAACGGGAAAACATTCAGTACTTC
CDR3 protein: CASSPQRENIQYF

clone size: -
J gene: TRBJ2-7
D gene: TRBD1
V gene: TRBV20-1
CDR3 DNA: TGCAGTGCTAGATCATACAGGGGGACCAACGAGCAGTACTTC
CDR3 protein: CSARSYRGTNEQYF

clone size: few
J gene: TRBJ2-7
D gene: TRBD2
V gene: TRBV19
CDR3 DNA: TGTGCCAGTAGTATAGATGGCGTGAGCGGGAGCTCCTACGAGCAGTACTTC
CDR3 protein: CASSIDGVSGSSYEQYF

clone size: -
J gene: TRBJ2-1
D gene: -
V gene: TRBV27
CDR3 DNA: TGTGCCAGCAGTTTCAGGCGGATGGACTACAATGAGCAGTTCTTC
CDR3 protein: CASSFRRMDYNEQFF

clone size: -
J gene: TRBJ2-3
D gene: -
V gene: TRBV20-1
CDR3 DNA: TGCAGTGCGACTACACTAGCCGCAGATACGCAGTATTTT
CDR3 protein: CSATTLAADTQYF

clone size: -
J gene: TRBJ2-1
D gene: -
V gene: TRBV6-2/TRBV6-3
CDR3 DNA: TGTGCCAGCAGGCCGGCAGGGGTTCGTGACAATGAGCAGTTCTTC
CDR3 protein: CASRPAGVRDNEQFF

clone size: -
J gene: TRBJ2-5
D gene: -
V gene: TRBV19
CDR3 DNA: TGTGCCAGTAGTACCAGAGGGACTTCGGTGGAGACCCAGTACTTC
CDR3 protein: CASSTRGTSVETQYF

clone size: once
J gene: TRBJ2-7
D gene: -
V gene: TRBV4-2
CDR3 DNA: TGTGCCAGCAGCCCCTCCCTGGGGTCCTACGAGCAGTACTTC
CDR3 protein: CASSPSLGSYEQYF

clone size: -
J gene: TRBJ2-5
D gene: -
V gene: TRBV18
CDR3 DNA: TGTGCCAGCTCACGGAAAGAGACCCAGTACTTC
CDR3 protein: CASSRKETQYF

clone size: many
J gene: TRBJ2-3
D gene: -
V gene: TRBV28
CDR3 DNA: TGTGCCAGCAGTTGGGGAAAAACAGGGTTGGATACGCAGTATTTT
CDR3 protein: CASSWGKTGLDTQYF

clone size: -
J gene: TRBJ1-1
D gene: TRBD1
V gene: TRBV25-1
CDR3 DNA: TGTGCCAGCAGTGATCTACAGGGGGTAAACACTGAAGCTTTCTTT
CDR3 protein: CASSDLQGVNTEAFF

clone size: few
J gene: TRBJ1-1
D gene: -
V gene: TRBV7-9
CDR3 DNA: TGTGCCAGCAGCTTAAGAGGGGGGTTGAACACTGAAGCTTTCTTT
CDR3 protein: CASSLRGGLNTEAFF

clone size: -
J gene: TRBJ2-5
D gene: -
V gene: TRBV28
CDR3 DNA: TGTGCCAGCAGTTCGCCGACGTTGCAAGAGACCCAGTACTTC
CDR3 protein: CASSSPTLQETQYF

clone size: few
J gene: TRBJ1-2
D gene: -
V gene: TRBV2
CDR3 DNA: TGTGCCAGCAGTGACGCCGACAGCTCATATGGCTACACCTTC
CDR3 protein: CASSDADSSYGYTF

clone size: -
J gene: TRBJ2-5
D gene: TRBD1
V gene: TRBV24-1
CDR3 DNA: TGTGCCACCAGTGGCGGGACAGGGACAGAGACCCAGTACTTC
CDR3 protein: CATSGGTGTETQYF

clone size: many
J gene: TRBJ2-7
D gene: TRBD2
V gene: TRBV3-1
CDR3 DNA: TGTGCCAGCAGCCCTTGGACTAGCGGCTACGAGCAGTACTTC
CDR3 protein: CASSPWTSGYEQYF

clone size: -
J gene: TRBJ2-6
D gene: -
V gene: TRBV18
CDR3 DNA: TGTGGCAGCTTACAGGGCTGGAGCTCTGGGGCCAACGTCCTGACTTTC
CDR3 protein: CGSLQGWSSGANVLTF

clone size: -
J gene: TRBJ2-7
D gene: -
V gene: TRBV9
CDR3 DNA: TGTGCCAGCAGCAGCACTCCGGCAGAGCAGTACTTC
CDR3 protein: CASSSTPAEQYF

clone size: -
J gene: TRBJ2-7
D gene: -
V gene: TRBV5-1
CDR3 DNA: TGCGCCAGCAGCTTGGGCCTAGCGAACAACTACGAGCAGTACTTC
CDR3 protein: CASSLGLANNYEQYF

clone size: -
J gene: TRBJ2-3
D gene: TRBD2
V gene: TRBV10-2
CDR3 DNA: TGCGCCAGCAGTGAGGGACTAGCGACAGATACGCAGTATTTT
CDR3 protein: CASSEGLATDTQYF

clone size: few
J gene: TRBJ2-2
D gene: -
V gene: TRBV3-1
CDR3 DNA: TGTGCCAGCAGCCAAGATAAGACAGGCCACGCCGGGGAGCTGTTTTTT
CDR3 protein: CASSQDKTGHAGELFF

clone size: few
J gene: TRBJ1-5
D gene: -
V gene: TRBV29-1
CDR3 DNA: TGCAGCGTTGATTCACAGGGTGCCCAGCATTTT
CDR3 protein: CSVDSQGAQHF

clone size: few
J gene: TRBJ2-1
D gene: -
V gene: TRBV7-3
CDR3 DNA: TGTGCCAGCAGCCCCTTTAGCGGCCGGAGGGGCAATGAGCAGTTCTTC
CDR3 protein: CASSPFSGRRGNEQFF

clone size: many
J gene: TRBJ2-3
D gene: -
V gene: TRBV3-1
CDR3 DNA: TGTGCCAGCAGCCAAGTTCTCGATACGCAGTATTTT
CDR3 protein: CASSQVLDTQYF

clone size: few
J gene: TRBJ1-1
D gene: -
V gene: TRBV12-5
CDR3 DNA: TGTGCTAGTGGTTTGAAAACGAACACTGAAGCTTTCTTT
CDR3 protein: CASGLKTNTEAFF

clone size: -
J gene: TRBJ2-1
D gene: -
V gene: TRBV3-1
CDR3 DNA: TGTGCCAGCAGCCAAGGGTCCACTAGAAAATCCTACAATGAGCAGTTCTTC
CDR3 protein: CASSQGSTRKSYNEQFF

clone size: -
J gene: TRBJ2-5
D gene: -
V gene: TRBV5-1
CDR3 DNA: TGCGCCAGCAGCTTGGATATGCAACTCCAAGAGACCCAGTACTTC
CDR3 protein: CASSLDMQLQETQYF